Below, one TCR beta chain is given with its context. What it binds is not known. An end of the junction does not agree with germline; a read error may underlie this. TCRdb called the reads again in MiXCR, with one record for every CDR3 protein. The table has approximately 43,000 distinct CDR3 sequences, 20% seen once. The data derive from a study of T cell repertoires in cytomegalovirus infection. Study-level information: Carrying CMV and the relevant HLA type showed in public TCR beta signatures.

Input material: PBMCs, sequenced either directly or after in vitro stimulation (not recorded which). The TCR comes from a human donor in good health (CMV status not recorded). Some clones in this sample may be carry-over from other donors' samples.

This CDR3 is CASSRGASTIYF. CDR3 DNA: TGTGCCAGCAGCCGGGGGGCCTCCACCATCTACTTC. The chain carries TRBV3-1 and TRBJ2-1; D is possibly TRBD1 or TRBD2 (6 bases each). The V gene's germline CDR1 is LGHDT and CDR2 YNNKEL (reference sequence). The CDR3 has 12 residues.